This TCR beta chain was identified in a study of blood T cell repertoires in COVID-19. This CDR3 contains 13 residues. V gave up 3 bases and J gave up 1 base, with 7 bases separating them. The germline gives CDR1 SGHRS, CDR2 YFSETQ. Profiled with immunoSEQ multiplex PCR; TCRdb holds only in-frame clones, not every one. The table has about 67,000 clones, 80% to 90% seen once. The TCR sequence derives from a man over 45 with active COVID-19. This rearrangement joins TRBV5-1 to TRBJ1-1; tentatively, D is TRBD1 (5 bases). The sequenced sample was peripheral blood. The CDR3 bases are TGCGCCAGCAGCTCGACAGCGAACACTGAAGCTTTCTTT. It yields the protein CASSSTANTEAFF.